The 27 T cell receptor beta chains in this list originate from one sample, sequenced in a study of blood T cell repertoires in COVID-19 (dated by TCRdb to 2018 to 2021). Library construction relied on the immunoSEQ multiplex PCR assay. TCRdb limited this immuneACCESS table to in-frame rearrangements with V and J called. A share of clones is missing; checked studies link under half to unresolved V genes, and the rest is unexplained. Recorded for this sample are tens of thousands of clones; 85% to 90% of them occurred a single time. The ten largest make up about 52% of the sample. Specimen: peripheral blood. All receptors come from a human donor with acute or convalescent COVID-19. The donor label of this sample is uncertain.

DNA of the CDR3: TGTGCCAGCAGCCCGGGACTAGCTTTAAACGGGGAGCTGTTTTTT. Translating gives CASSPGLALNGELFF. V gene TRBV7-2 combines with J gene TRBJ2-2, with 9 bases identical to TRBD2. CDR1 and CDR2 from the germline V gene are SGHTA and FQGNSA. V lost 5 bases, J lost 7 bases, and 8 bases stayed unmatched. The CDR3 sequence is 15 residues long.

The sample holds one count of this clone. The rearrangement joins TRBV28 to TRBJ2-7; 11 positions match TRBD1. Looked up from germline, CDR1 is MDHEN and CDR2 is SYDVKM. The CDR3 covers 14 residues. V gave up 3 bases and J gave up 5 bases; unmatched junction bases: 3. CDR3 DNA: TGTGCCAGCAGTTTGGACAGGGGGCGCGACGAGCAGTACTTC. This sequence encodes CASSLDRGRDEQYF.

The V and J genes are TRBV7-2 and TRBJ2-7, with 10 bases fitting TRBD1. V was clipped by 6 bases and J by 3 bases; unmatched bases: 8. This CDR3 has 15 residues. The germline gives CDR1 SGHTA, CDR2 FQGNSA. Here the CDR3 reads CASSAGQGKRYEQYF. In DNA, the CDR3 is TGTGCCAGCAGTGCGGGACAGGGGAAACGCTACGAGCAGTACTTC.

This chain uses TRBV7-2 with TRBJ2-4; 8 positions match TRBD1. CDR1 and CDR2 (germline): SGHTA, FQGNSA. There are 16 residues in the CDR3. The V gene end was trimmed by 5 bases and the J gene end by 6 bases; junction bases not matched to a gene: 12. The CDR3 nucleotides read TGTGCCAGCAGCGAGAATCCAACAGGGGGTGGAAACATTCAGTACTTC. Its protein product is CASSENPTGGGNIQYF.

J is TRBJ2-3 and V is TRBV14; 7 bases align to TRBD1. V lost 1 base, J lost 3 bases, and 4 bases stayed unmatched. Germline V gives CDR1 SGHDN, CDR2 FVKESK. The CDR3 is made up of 15 amino acids. CDR3 DNA sequence: TGTGCCAGCAGCCAAGCGGGACAGTCAACAGATACGCAGTATTTT. The encoded protein is CASSQAGQSTDTQYF.

The rearrangement joins TRBV10-3 to TRBJ2-7, with 7 bases lining up with TRBD2. The germline V gene has CDR1 ENHRY and CDR2 SYGVKD. V was clipped by 10 bases and J by 2 bases; unmatched bases: 11. The CDR3 is made up of 14 amino acids. The chain's CDR3 is CATATGTTTYEQYF. The CDR3 bases are TGTGCCACGGCTACCGGGACTACGACCTACGAGCAGTACTTC.

The chain carries TRBV11-3 and TRBJ2-2, with D unresolved. Germline V lookup: CDR1 SGHNT, CDR2 YENEEA. This CDR3 contains 13 residues. The V and J ends lost 1 base and 3 bases respectively, with 3 bases between them. The CDR3, as DNA: TGTGCCAGCAGCTTAGTCGACACCGGGGAGCTGTTTTTT. Translating it yields CASSLVDTGELFF.

This clone was observed a handful of times. This chain connects TRBV5-6 to TRBJ1-6; a possible D gene is TRBD1 (6 bases). Trimming removed 4 bases at V and 7 bases at J, with 15 bases between. The length of the CDR3 is 15 residues. The V gene's germline CDR1 is SGHDT and CDR2 YYEEEE. CDR3 amino acids: CASSQVGQGNSPLHF. The CDR3 DNA reads TGTGCCAGCAGCCAAGTAGGGCAGGGGAATTCACCCCTCCACTTT.

The V and J genes are TRBV11-3 and TRBJ2-4; D perhaps matches TRBD1 (6 bases). Germline loops: CDR1 SGHNT, CDR2 YENEEA. The CDR3 covers 19 residues. V was pared by 0 bases and J by 0 bases, with 18 bases between. CDR3 protein: CASSLDAQGHPIAKNIQYF. The CDR3 nucleotides read TGTGCCAGCAGCTTAGATGCTCAGGGACATCCTATAGCCAAAAACATTCAGTACTTC. Looking up the rest from reference TRBV11-3 and TRBJ2-4 gives the full variable domain: EAGVVQSPRYKIIEKKQPVAFWCNPISGHNTLYWYLQNLGQGPELLIRYENEEAVDDSQLPKDRFSAERLKGVDSTLKIQPAELGDSAVYLCASSLDAQGHPIAKNIQYFGAGTRLSVL.

The chain combines TRBV5-5 with TRBJ2-4; the D gene is possibly TRBD1 (6 bases). Trimming took off 1 base at V and 9 bases at J, with 14 bases between the two ends. This CDR3 has 14 residues. Germline CDR1 SGHKS, CDR2 YYEKEE (reference sequence). As DNA, the CDR3 is TGTGCCAGCAGCTTGTGGGCAGGGGTGACCATTCAGTACTTC. Translation: CASSLWAGVTIQYF.

The genes are TRBV11-3 and TRBJ1-1; 8 bases line up with TRBD1. V shed 5 bases, J shed 5 bases, and the junction held 7 bases outside the gene matches. Per germline, CDR1 SGHNT and CDR2 YENEEA. The CDR3 is 14 residues long. The CDR3 region has the DNA TGTGCCAGCAGCCCCCCCAGGGGGCGTACTGAAGCTTTCTTT. Translating it yields CASSPPRGRTEAFF. Drawing the rest from reference TRBV11-3 and TRBJ1-1, the complete variable domain is EAGVVQSPRYKIIEKKQPVAFWCNPISGHNTLYWYLQNLGQGPELLIRYENEEAVDDSQLPKDRFSAERLKGVDSTLKIQPAELGDSAVYLCASSPPRGRTEAFFGQGTRLTVV.

The chain employs TRBV19 and TRBJ1-6; D is unclear. Germline-derived CDR1 and CDR2 are LNHDA and SQIVND (reference sequence). Trimming took off 5 bases at V and 7 bases at J, with 18 bases between the two ends. This CDR3 has 16 residues. CDR3 residues: CASSLRIREANSPLHF. The CDR3, as DNA: TGTGCCAGTAGTTTACGGATCCGGGAGGCCAATTCACCCCTCCACTTT. The full variable domain, with the rest looked up from reference TRBV19 and TRBJ1-6, is DGGITQSPKYLFRKEGQNVTLSCEQNLNHDAMYWYRQDPGQGLRLIYYSQIVNDFQKGDIAEGYSVSREKKESFPLTVTSAQKNPTAFYLCASSLRIREANSPLHFGNGTRLTVT.

The chain uses TRBV9 and TRBJ2-5, with TRBD2 matching 11 bases. Germline V gene lookup returns CDR1 SGDLS and CDR2 YYNGEE. The CDR3 runs 16 residues. V shed 2 bases and J 2 bases; nucleotides not matched to a gene: 5. The chain's CDR3 is CASSVPIAGGQETQYF. CDR3 nucleotides: TGTGCCAGCAGCGTCCCAATAGCGGGGGGGCAAGAGACCCAGTACTTC.

This clone came up once. The chain couples TRBV4-2 to TRBJ2-5; D call uncertain. With 0 bases removed from V and 1 base from J, the gap between germline ends came to 3 bases. The CDR3 length is 13 residues. Germline V lookup: CDR1 LGHNA, CDR2 YNFKEQ. CDR3 protein: CASSQDSQETQYF. In DNA form, the CDR3 reads TGTGCCAGCAGCCAAGACAGCCAAGAGACCCAGTACTTC.

This sequence joins TRBV30 and TRBJ1-1; D is possibly TRBD1 (5 bases). The CDR3 runs 13 residues. Germline lookup yields CDR1 GTSNPN and CDR2 SVGIG (reference sequence). Trimming left V 4 bases short and J 5 bases short, with 14 bases between. The CDR3 DNA reads as TGTGCCTGGACCTCGATTCCAGGGACTGAAGCTTTCTTT. Translation gives CAWTSIPGTEAFF.

The V and J genes are TRBV7-2 and TRBJ2-1; 14 bases match TRBD2. Per germline, CDR1 SGHTA and CDR2 FQGNSA. CDR3 length: 15 amino acids. V was pared by 5 bases and J by 6 bases, with 3 bases of the junction left unmatched. The CDR3 here is CASSQGLAGANEQFF. In DNA form, the CDR3 reads TGTGCCAGCAGCCAGGGACTAGCGGGAGCCAATGAGCAGTTCTTC.

J is TRBJ2-3 and V is TRBV9; TRBD2 agrees at 8 bases. Germline V gene data show CDR1 as SGDLS and CDR2 as YYNGEE. The CDR3 is made up of 16 amino acids. V was pared by 3 bases and J by 1 base, with 7 bases of the junction left unmatched. CDR3 residues: CASSGFGTRGTDTQYF. The CDR3 nucleotides read TGTGCCAGCAGCGGATTCGGGACTAGAGGCACAGATACGCAGTATTTT.

The rearrangement links TRBV4-3 to TRBJ2-5; D not resolved. Looked up from germline, CDR1 is LGHNA and CDR2 is YSLEER. V lost 0 bases to trimming and J lost 4 bases, with 9 bases between them. CDR3 length equals 14 residues. The CDR3 reads CASSQDRLRETQYF. For the CDR3, the DNA is TGCGCCAGCAGCCAAGATCGACTCCGAGAGACCCAGTACTTC.

The rearrangement links TRBV19 to TRBJ1-2; 7 bases match TRBD1. Germline loops: CDR1 LNHDA, CDR2 SQIVND (reference sequence). V trimming: 4 bases; J trimming: 7 bases; junction bases outside the gene matches: 18. The CDR3 runs to 17 residues. The CDR3 nucleotides read TGTGCCAGTAGTACCCCGCCGGACAGGTCGGTTGTGGGTGGCTACACCTTC. Its translation: CASSTPPDRSVVGGYTF. Full variable domain (rest looked up from reference TRBV19 and TRBJ1-2): DGGITQSPKYLFRKEGQNVTLSCEQNLNHDAMYWYRQDPGQGLRLIYYSQIVNDFQKGDIAEGYSVSREKKESFPLTVTSAQKNPTAFYLCASSTPPDRSVVGGYTFGSGTRLTVV.

The CDR3 bases are TGTGCCAGCTCACCGACAGGGAGGACAGATACGCAGTATTTT. Protein sequence: CASSPTGRTDTQYF. This rearrangement joins TRBV18 to TRBJ2-3, with D perhaps TRBD1 (7 bases). V was cut by 3 bases and J by 3 bases, with 10 bases left in between. In germline, CDR1 is KGHSH, CDR2 LQKENI. The CDR3 consists of 14 residues.

The chain joins TRBV30 to TRBJ1-1; D remains ambiguous. Looked up from germline, CDR1 is GTSNPN and CDR2 is SVGIG (reference sequence). This CDR3 is 16 amino acids long. The V end was cut by 1 base, the J end by 2 bases, with 17 bases between. The CDR3 DNA reads TGTGCCTGGAGTGCCCCGAACCACTATCTAAACACTGAAGCTTTCTTT. Its translation: CAWSAPNHYLNTEAFF. The variable domain in full, completed from reference TRBV30 and TRBJ1-1, reads SQTIHQWPATLVQPVGSPLSLECTVEGTSNPNLYWYRQAAGRGLQLLFYSVGIGQISSEVPQNLSASRPQDRQFILSSKKLLLSDSGFYLCAWSAPNHYLNTEAFFGQGTRLTVV.

This rearrangement joins TRBV7-9 to TRBJ2-6; TRBD1 is a possible D gene (5 bases). Germline CDR1 is SEHNR and CDR2 is FQNEAQ (reference sequence). V was trimmed by 1 base and J by 4 bases, leaving 17 bases between them. This CDR3 contains 18 residues. CDR3 sequence reads: CASSLEGLGARGANVLTF. Written as DNA, the CDR3 is TGTGCCAGCAGCTTAGAAGGTTTAGGGGCAAGGGGGGCCAACGTCCTGACTTTC.

The rearrangement links TRBV7-8 to TRBJ2-3, with a tentative D call TRBD2 (5 bases). V lost 2 bases, J lost 5 bases, and 17 bases lay in between. Germline V gives CDR1 SGHVS, CDR2 FQNEAQ. The CDR3 covers 16 residues. DNA of the CDR3: TGTGCCAGCAGCTTACTGGCGCGGGTGGCAGAAGATACGCAGTATTTT. Its translation: CASSLLARVAEDTQYF.

The sample holds a few counts of this clone. The genes are TRBV6-5 and TRBJ2-7; 7 nucleotides match TRBD1. CDR1 is MNHEY, CDR2 SVGAGI, per germline. The CDR3 loop spans 15 amino acids. V shed 2 bases, J shed 3 bases, and the junction held 7 bases outside the gene matches. This CDR3 is CASSYGTGDLYEQYF. For the CDR3, the DNA is TGTGCCAGCAGTTACGGAACAGGGGACCTCTACGAGCAGTACTTC.

This clone has a handful of counts. V and J are TRBV10-3 and TRBJ1-1; 10 nucleotides line up with TRBD1. The V gene end was trimmed by 6 bases and the J gene end by 1 base; junction bases not matched to a gene: 11. This CDR3 spans 17 amino acids. Germline values: CDR1 ENHRY, CDR2 SYGVKD. This chain's CDR3 is CAISAGTGVNGNTEAFF. The CDR3 DNA is TGTGCCATCAGCGCCGGGACAGGGGTTAACGGGAACACTGAAGCTTTCTTT.

This clone appeared a single time. The chain uses TRBV30 and TRBJ2-7; 7 bases match TRBD1. V trimming: 3 bases; J trimming: 0 bases; junction bases outside the gene matches: 20. There are 19 residues in the CDR3. The V gene's germline CDR1 is GTSNPN and CDR2 SVGIG (reference sequence). CDR3 in amino acids: CAWSRFPPYRDSSSYEQYF. The CDR3 DNA is TGTGCCTGGAGCAGATTCCCCCCTTACCGGGACAGCTCCTCCTACGAGCAGTACTTC.

V and J are TRBV6-5 and TRBJ1-5, with 10 bases aligning to TRBD1. Germline V gives CDR1 MNHEY, CDR2 SVGAGI. V lost 2 bases, J lost 3 bases, and 4 bases stayed unmatched. The CDR3 consists of 16 residues. As DNA, the CDR3 is TGTGCCAGCAGTTACCGAGGACAGGGGGACAATCAGCCCCAGCATTTT. Protein product: CASSYRGQGDNQPQHF.